This entry lists 16 T cell receptor beta chains sequenced from one sample in a study of regulatory T cells in long-lasting Graves disease. Time point reported: persistent/refractory GD, antithyroid drugs over 5 years with positive TRAb. Researchers made the TCR library from RNA that was extracted from PBMCs. CDR3 regions were amplified by Arm-PCR using iRepertoire HTBI primers to build TCR beta libraries. Via MiXCR, TCRdb re-called the multiplex PCR reads, giving one row per CDR3 protein. The sample shows 300,000 to 500,000 distinct CDR3 sequences, about 20% of them seen only once. This sample comprised peripheral blood mononuclear cells (PBMCs), obtained when the disease was refractory, from a patient treated with antithyroid drugs. The receptors were gathered from a female donor with Graves disease.

This chain links TRBV6-2 or TRBV6-3 with TRBJ2-2, with D maybe TRBD2 (6 bases). This CDR3 is built from 15 residues. Looked up from germline, CDR1 is MNHEY and CDR2 is SVGEGT. The ends were cut back, 5 bases at V and 10 bases at J, with 20 bases in the middle. CDR3 coding DNA: TGTGCCAGCAGTAAAGGGCTTAGCGGCTCACAGGAGCTGTTTTTT. Translation: CASSKGLSGSQELFF.

This clonotype was seen many times. The rearrangement uses TRBV28 and TRBJ2-7, with 7 positions matching TRBD1. The CDR3 is 14 amino acids. V dropped 6 bases and J dropped 4; count of bases not matched to a gene: 9. Germline CDR1 and CDR2: MDHEN and SYDVKM. The CDR3 is CASRITGAVYEQYF. In nucleotides, the CDR3 is TGTGCCAGCAGAATAACAGGGGCGGTTTACGAGCAGTACTTC. The complete variable domain, with remaining parts taken from reference TRBV28 and TRBJ2-7, reads DVKVTQSSRYLVKRTGEKVFLECVQDMDHENMFWYRQDPGLGLRLIYFSYDVKMKEKGDIPEGYSVSREKKERFSLILESASTNQTSMYLCASRITGAVYEQYFGPGTRLTVT.

This CDR3 reads CASSLGKYETQYF. The CDR3 DNA is TGCGCCAGCAGCTTGGGGAAGTACGAGACCCAGTACTTC. This chain connects TRBV5-1 to TRBJ2-5; D is unresolved. Germline-derived CDR1 and CDR2 are SGHRS and YFSETQ. The CDR3 is 13 residues long. The ends were cut back, 0 bases at V and 5 bases at J, with 8 bases in the middle.

This clonotype was recorded at least ten times. The chain has TRBV2 and TRBJ2-7; 11 positions agree with TRBD1. This CDR3 has 14 residues. The junction had 5 bases not matched to a gene; V was cut back by 6 bases and J by 4 bases. Germline V gives CDR1 SNHLY, CDR2 FYNNEI. The CDR3 loop reads CASRRTGGIYEQYF. The CDR3 DNA follows: TGTGCCAGCAGGAGGACAGGGGGCATATACGAGCAGTACTTC.

The chain joins TRBV6-1 to TRBJ1-4; 7 bases align to TRBD1. The V gene's germline CDR1 is MNHNS and CDR2 SASEGT. The CDR3 covers 15 residues. With 5 bases clipped from V and 2 bases from J, the junction kept 5 bases outside the gene matches. This CDR3 reads CASSKAGGTNEKLFF. DNA of the CDR3: TGTGCCAGCAGTAAGGCAGGGGGTACTAATGAAAAACTGTTTTTT.

DNA of the CDR3: TGCAGCGTTGAAGGAAGCGGGAGGGCTGAAGATACGCAGTATTTT. This gives the protein CSVEGSGRAEDTQYF. The chain combines TRBV29-1 with TRBJ2-3, with TRBD2 identical over 10 bases. This CDR3 comprises 15 residues. Germline CDR1 SQVTM, CDR2 ANQGSEA. V trimming: 1 base; J trimming: 5 bases; junction bases outside the gene matches: 6.

This clonotype was recorded at least ten times. The chain carries TRBV7-9 and TRBJ2-7; D not certain. The CDR3 covers 11 residues. Between the trimmed V and J ends, which lost 6 bases and 6 bases, there was a span of 9 bases. The germline CDR1 and CDR2 sequences are SEHNR and FQNEAQ (reference sequence). The CDR3 DNA follows: TGTGCCAGCAGTCCCCTGTCCGAGCAGTACTTC. As protein: CASSPLSEQYF.

This clonotype was seen at least ten times. The chain joins TRBV12-3 or TRBV12-4 to TRBJ2-7, with TRBD1 as a possible D gene (5 bases). The CDR3 covers 15 residues. V was pared by 3 bases and J by 0 bases, with 12 bases between. This chain's CDR3 is CASSLGPASSYEQYF. The CDR3 bases are TGTGCCAGCAGTTTGGGGCCAGCGAGCTCCTACGAGCAGTACTTC.

This clonotype appeared a few times. The chain carries TRBV7-2 and TRBJ1-3; D possibly corresponds to TRBD1 (5 bases). The length of the CDR3 is 16 residues. Trimming took off 5 bases at V and 1 base at J, with 15 bases between the two ends. Germline CDR1 and CDR2: SGHTA and FQGNSA. The CDR3 nucleotides read TGTGCCAGCAGCCTCCGGGGAGGGGAGTCTGGAAACACCATATATTTT. This sequence encodes CASSLRGGESGNTIYF.

At least ten counts were recorded for this clonotype. The chain joins TRBV20-1 to TRBJ1-4; no reliable D call. This CDR3 region has 13 residues. CDR1 is DFQATT, CDR2 SNEGSKA, per germline (reference sequence). V shed 6 bases and J shed 8 bases, with 16 bases lying between them. The CDR3 sequence is CSANPGVSEKLFF. Here the CDR3 DNA reads TGCAGTGCCAACCCCGGGGTATCAGAAAAACTGTTTTTT.

This clonotype appeared many times. V is TRBV28 and J is TRBJ2-7; tentative D call: TRBD1 (5 bases). V was trimmed by 3 bases and J by 5 bases, leaving 11 bases between them. The CDR3 runs to 13 residues. Germline assignment: CDR1 MDHEN and CDR2 SYDVKM. The CDR3 DNA is TGTGCCAGCAGTTTCACTCTACAGGACGAGCAGTACTTC. Protein product: CASSFTLQDEQYF.

In its sample, this clonotype was seen a few times. The chain joins TRBV20-1 to TRBJ2-7; 8 bases map to TRBD2. V shed 1 base, J shed 1 base, and the junction held 9 bases outside the gene matches. The CDR3 extends over 16 amino acids. Germline CDR1 is DFQATT and CDR2 is SNEGSKA (reference sequence). The CDR3 spells CSARASGLRASYEQYF. For the CDR3, the DNA is TGCAGTGCTAGAGCTAGCGGGCTAAGGGCTTCCTACGAGCAGTACTTC.

The chain is built from TRBV10-3 and TRBJ1-2; 10 nucleotides line up with TRBD1. Germline CDR1 and CDR2: ENHRY and SYGVKD. The junction had 5 bases not matched to a gene; V was cut back by 6 bases and J by 4 bases. This CDR3 contains 14 residues. The CDR3 sequence: CAIRDRGPIYGYTF. In DNA, the CDR3 is TGTGCCATCAGAGACAGGGGGCCGATCTATGGCTACACCTTC.

This clonotype was detected ten times or more. V is TRBV6-1 and J is TRBJ1-1; tentatively, D is TRBD1 (5 bases). Trimming took off 1 base at V and 11 bases at J, with 14 bases between the two ends. Germline V gene lookup returns CDR1 MNHNS and CDR2 SASEGT. The CDR3 has 13 residues. The CDR3 sequence: CASSEVFGGVAFF. CDR3 DNA sequence: TGTGCCAGCAGTGAAGTCTTCGGAGGGGTTGCTTTCTTT.

The chain employs TRBV11-2 and TRBJ2-1, with 11 bases aligning to TRBD2. Germline CDR1 reads SGHAT; CDR2 reads FQNNGV. The CDR3 covers 19 residues. Unmatched junction bases numbered 14, after V lost 2 bases and J lost 5 bases. As DNA, the CDR3 is TGTGCCAGCAGCTTATTATCCAATAGCGGGAGGGCCGTGGACAATGAGCAGTTCTTC. Its translation is CASSLLSNSGRAVDNEQFF.

This clonotype came up many times. This rearrangement joins TRBV11-2 to TRBJ2-7; D is undetermined. V lost 1 base and J lost 5, with 6 bases in between. The CDR3 sequence is 12 residues long. Germline CDR1 is SGHAT and CDR2 is FQNNGV. The CDR3 DNA follows: TGTGCCAGCAGCTTAGTGTTACACGAGCAGTACTTC. Its translation: CASSLVLHEQYF.